The rows below give T cell receptor beta chains drawn from one sample of a study of cytomegalovirus exposure and HLA in healthy donors. Clones were read by immunoSEQ multiplex PCR, and TCRdb kept only the in-frame ones, dropping some. In the table there are about 150,000 clones, 86% of which are singletons. Sequenced: PBMCs. These receptors were collected from a human donor in good health. CDR3s include the opening cysteine and the closing phenylalanine or tryptophan. Each record gives: CDR3 protein, CDR3 DNA, J gene, V gene, D gene, clone size. A D gene is named only where the DNA matches it firmly. The listing skips clone size in some rows; elsewhere it reads once, few, many or a size class.

CDR3aa: CASGVGQGGQPQHF
CDR3nt: TGTGCCAGCGGAGTGGGACAGGGAGGTCAGCCCCAGCATTTT
j_gene: TRBJ1-5
v_gene: TRBV6-1
d_gene: TRBD1
abundance: few

CDR3aa: CASSHLLSGWDTEAFF
CDR3nt: TGCGCCAGCAGCCACCTTCTATCGGGGTGGGACACTGAAGCTTTCTTT
j_gene: TRBJ1-1
v_gene: TRBV4-1
d_gene: .
abundance: .

CDR3aa: CASSQVEGPPYNEQFF
CDR3nt: TGCGCCAGCAGCCAAGTGGAGGGACCCCCCTACAATGAGCAGTTCTTC
j_gene: TRBJ2-1
v_gene: TRBV4-1
d_gene: .
abundance: .

CDR3aa: CASSPLAGGEQYF
CDR3nt: TGTGCCAGCAGTCCACTAGCGGGTGGCGAGCAGTACTTC
j_gene: TRBJ2-7
v_gene: TRBV2
d_gene: TRBD2
abundance: .

CDR3aa: CASSLTPDRDRRYGYTF
CDR3nt: TGTGCCAGCTCCTTAACCCCGGACAGGGATCGGAGGTATGGCTACACCTTC
j_gene: TRBJ1-2
v_gene: TRBV18
d_gene: TRBD1
abundance: .

CDR3aa: CASSLKGERETQYF
CDR3nt: TGCGCCAGCAGCTTGAAGGGAGAACGAGAGACCCAGTACTTC
j_gene: TRBJ2-5
v_gene: TRBV5-1
d_gene: .
abundance: .

CDR3aa: CASSIGATIYF
CDR3nt: TGTGCCAGTAGTATTGGGGCCACCATATATTTT
j_gene: TRBJ1-3
v_gene: TRBV19
d_gene: .
abundance: .

CDR3aa: CASSLGPRQGQETQYF
CDR3nt: TGTGCCAGCAGCCTTGGGCCTCGACAGGGCCAAGAGACCCAGTACTTC
j_gene: TRBJ2-5
v_gene: TRBV11-2
d_gene: TRBD1
abundance: .

CDR3aa: CASSWLREAFF
CDR3nt: TGTGCCAGCAGCTGGCTCCGTGAAGCTTTCTTT
j_gene: TRBJ1-1
v_gene: TRBV5-8
d_gene: .
abundance: .

CDR3aa: CASSPLSRAVDSPLHF
CDR3nt: TGTGCCAGCTCACCACTAAGCAGGGCTGTTGATTCACCCCTCCACTTT
j_gene: TRBJ1-6
v_gene: TRBV18
d_gene: .
abundance: .

CDR3aa: CASSSDPGTLYEQYF
CDR3nt: TGTGCCAGCAGCTCAGACCCCGGGACTCTCTACGAGCAGTACTTC
j_gene: TRBJ2-7
v_gene: TRBV7-2
d_gene: .
abundance: .

CDR3aa: CSVDSGTYNEQFF
CDR3nt: TGCAGCGTTGATAGCGGGACCTACAATGAGCAGTTCTTC
j_gene: TRBJ2-1
v_gene: TRBV29-1
d_gene: TRBD2
abundance: .

CDR3aa: CASSPQSGTYNEQFF
CDR3nt: TGTGCCAGCAGCCCCCAGAGCGGAACCTACAATGAGCAGTTCTTC
j_gene: TRBJ2-1
v_gene: TRBV7-3
d_gene: .
abundance: .

CDR3aa: CSVAPTSNIDIQYF
CDR3nt: TGCAGCGTAGCCCCGACTAGCAATATAGACATTCAGTACTTC
j_gene: TRBJ2-4
v_gene: TRBV29-1
d_gene: TRBD2
abundance: .

CDR3aa: CASSLLGQGDQPQHF
CDR3nt: TGTGCCAGCAGTTTATTGGGACAGGGGGATCAGCCCCAGCATTTT
j_gene: TRBJ1-5
v_gene: TRBV28
d_gene: TRBD1
abundance: .

CDR3aa: CASSHPPDSREGLGEQFF
CDR3nt: TGTGCCAGCAGCCATCCTCCGGACTCCCGCGAAGGTTTGGGTGAGCAGTTCTTC
j_gene: TRBJ2-1
v_gene: TRBV14
d_gene: .
abundance: .

CDR3aa: CASSLGGTTSTDTQYF
CDR3nt: TGCGCCAGCAGCTTGGGCGGGACCACAAGCACAGATACGCAGTATTTT
j_gene: TRBJ2-3
v_gene: TRBV5-1
d_gene: .
abundance: .

CDR3aa: CASSLAERGQWGRLLNEQFF
CDR3nt: TGTGCCAGCAGCTTGGCCGAGCGTGGACAGTGGGGTAGGCTCCTCAATGAGCAGTTCTTC
j_gene: TRBJ2-1
v_gene: TRBV5-4
d_gene: .
abundance: .

CDR3aa: CASSINSGLGGYTF
CDR3nt: TGTGCCAGTAGTATTAACTCGGGGTTAGGTGGCTACACCTTC
j_gene: TRBJ1-2
v_gene: TRBV19
d_gene: .
abundance: .

CDR3aa: CASSIGTGKWSNQPQHF
CDR3nt: TGTGCCAGTAGTATCGGGACAGGGAAGTGGAGCAATCAGCCCCAGCATTTT
j_gene: TRBJ1-5
v_gene: TRBV19
d_gene: TRBD1
abundance: .

CDR3aa: CARRFAKPYSGNTIYF
CDR3nt: TGTGCCAGAAGGTTTGCTAAACCCTACTCTGGAAACACCATATATTTT
j_gene: TRBJ1-3
v_gene: TRBV5-3
d_gene: .
abundance: .

CDR3aa: CASRRTGGRNEQFF
CDR3nt: TGTGCCAGTCGACGGACGGGAGGGAGAAATGAGCAGTTCTTC
j_gene: TRBJ2-1
v_gene: TRBV7-2
d_gene: TRBD2
abundance: .

CDR3aa: CASSPRRGPRYEQYF
CDR3nt: TGTGCCAGCAGTCCCCGCAGGGGGCCACGCTACGAGCAGTACTTC
j_gene: TRBJ2-7
v_gene: TRBV28
d_gene: TRBD1
abundance: .

CDR3aa: CAWSDLSGNTIYF
CDR3nt: TGTGCCTGGAGTGATCTTTCCGGAAACACCATATATTTT
j_gene: TRBJ1-3
v_gene: TRBV30
d_gene: .
abundance: once

CDR3aa: CASSDPGEKDGYTF
CDR3nt: TGTGCCAGCAGTGACCCAGGGGAAAAGGATGGCTACACCTTC
j_gene: TRBJ1-2
v_gene: TRBV2
d_gene: .
abundance: .

CDR3aa: CASSSGVGEETQYF
CDR3nt: TGTGCCAGCAGTTCAGGGGTCGGCGAGGAGACCCAGTACTTC
j_gene: TRBJ2-5
v_gene: TRBV6-5
d_gene: .
abundance: .

CDR3aa: CASSQYAPRTSGDYEQYF
CDR3nt: TGCGCCAGCAGCCAATACGCACCCCGGACTAGCGGCGACTACGAGCAGTACTTC
j_gene: TRBJ2-7
v_gene: TRBV4-1
d_gene: TRBD2
abundance: .

CDR3aa: CASSLGQGHYF
CDR3nt: TGTGCCAGCAGCTTAGGACAGGGACACTACTTC
j_gene: TRBJ2-5
v_gene: TRBV7-2
d_gene: TRBD1
abundance: .

CDR3aa: CASSSPSGPDEQFF
CDR3nt: TGTGCCAGCAGCTCTCCGAGTGGGCCCGATGAGCAGTTCTTC
j_gene: TRBJ2-1
v_gene: TRBV6-5
d_gene: .
abundance: once

CDR3aa: CASSLGTVRNTEAFF
CDR3nt: TGTGCCAGCAGTTTAGGAACAGTTAGGAACACTGAAGCTTTCTTT
j_gene: TRBJ1-1
v_gene: TRBV28
d_gene: .
abundance: once

CDR3aa: CASSVNGVRANEQFF
CDR3nt: TGTGCCAGCAGCGTAAATGGTGTGAGGGCCAATGAGCAGTTCTTC
j_gene: TRBJ2-1
v_gene: TRBV9
d_gene: .
abundance: .

CDR3aa: CASSFTSVTDTQYF
CDR3nt: TGTGCCAGCAGTTTTACTAGCGTAACAGATACGCAGTATTTT
j_gene: TRBJ2-3
v_gene: TRBV28
d_gene: TRBD2
abundance: .

CDR3aa: CASSVEHGAYNEQFF
CDR3nt: TGTGCCAGCAGCGTAGAACACGGGGCCTACAATGAGCAGTTCTTC
j_gene: TRBJ2-1
v_gene: TRBV9
d_gene: .
abundance: .

CDR3aa: CASRRGGRGHYGYTF
CDR3nt: TGTGCCAGCAGGCGGGGGGGGAGGGGCCACTATGGCTACACCTTC
j_gene: TRBJ1-2
v_gene: TRBV27
d_gene: .
abundance: .

CDR3aa: CASSSNPGPRVEQYF
CDR3nt: TGTGCCAGCAGCTCAAATCCGGGCCCCAGGGTGGAGCAGTACTTC
j_gene: TRBJ2-7
v_gene: TRBV7-2
d_gene: .
abundance: few

CDR3aa: CASSLGSIQSMNTEAFF
CDR3nt: TGCGCCAGCAGCTTGGGATCGATACAGAGCATGAACACTGAAGCTTTCTTT
j_gene: TRBJ1-1
v_gene: TRBV5-1
d_gene: .
abundance: .

CDR3aa: CASSLMGPNQPQHF
CDR3nt: TGTGCCAGCAGTTTAATGGGGCCCAATCAGCCCCAGCATTTT
j_gene: TRBJ1-5
v_gene: TRBV27
d_gene: .
abundance: .

CDR3aa: CASSESGGSTDTQYF
CDR3nt: TGTGCCAGCAGTGAAAGCGGGGGGAGCACAGATACGCAGTATTTT
j_gene: TRBJ2-3
v_gene: TRBV6-4
d_gene: TRBD2
abundance: few

CDR3aa: CASSPLGWGEETQYF
CDR3nt: TGTGCCAGCAGCCCTCTGGGTTGGGGCGAAGAGACCCAGTACTTC
j_gene: TRBJ2-5
v_gene: TRBV7-9
d_gene: .
abundance: .

CDR3aa: CASSSQESDQPQHF
CDR3nt: TGTGCCAGCAGCTCCCAGGAATCGGATCAGCCCCAGCATTTT
j_gene: TRBJ1-5
v_gene: TRBV7-9
d_gene: .
abundance: .

CDR3aa: CASSYSGQGFNQPQHF
CDR3nt: TGTGCCAGCAGCTACAGCGGACAGGGATTCAATCAGCCCCAGCATTTT
j_gene: TRBJ1-5
v_gene: TRBV2
d_gene: TRBD1
abundance: .

CDR3aa: CASSWDSSYEQYF
CDR3nt: TGTGCCAGCAGTTGGGACAGCTCCTACGAGCAGTACTTC
j_gene: TRBJ2-7
v_gene: TRBV2
d_gene: TRBD1
abundance: .

CDR3aa: CASSRQPVGNTIYF
CDR3nt: TGTGCCAGCAGCCGACAGCCCGTGGGAAACACCATATATTTT
j_gene: TRBJ1-3
v_gene: TRBV5-6
d_gene: .
abundance: .

CDR3aa: CSVEGTQNEKLFF
CDR3nt: TGCAGCGTTGAAGGGACACAGAATGAAAAACTGTTTTTT
j_gene: TRBJ1-4
v_gene: TRBV29-1
d_gene: .
abundance: .

CDR3aa: CASSGVDPGTQYF
CDR3nt: TGTGCCAGCAGTGGGGTAGACCCAGGGACCCAGTACTTC
j_gene: TRBJ2-5
v_gene: TRBV2
d_gene: .
abundance: .

CDR3aa: CASNSDGLDVYGYTF
CDR3nt: TGCGCCAGCAATAGCGACGGGTTAGATGTCTATGGCTACACCTTC
j_gene: TRBJ1-2
v_gene: TRBV5-1
d_gene: .
abundance: .

CDR3aa: CASSLVNLGQGVSPLHF
CDR3nt: TGTGCCAGCAGCTTGGTAAACTTGGGACAGGGAGTTTCACCCCTCCACTTT
j_gene: TRBJ1-6
v_gene: TRBV5-6
d_gene: TRBD1
abundance: .

CDR3aa: CASSLSQINYGYTF
CDR3nt: TGTGCCAGCAGTTTATCGCAGATAAACTATGGCTACACCTTC
j_gene: TRBJ1-2
v_gene: TRBV28
d_gene: .
abundance: .

CDR3aa: CASSYSRREVF
CDR3nt: TGTGCCAGCAGTTACTCTAGGAGAGAAGTCTTT
j_gene: TRBJ1-1
v_gene: TRBV6-5
d_gene: .
abundance: .

CDR3aa: CASSGRVAQETQYF
CDR3nt: TGTGCCAGCAGCGGTCGGGTAGCGCAAGAGACCCAGTACTTC
j_gene: TRBJ2-5
v_gene: TRBV5-6
d_gene: .
abundance: once

CDR3aa: CASSLGGRSYNEQFF
CDR3nt: TGCGCCAGCAGCTTGGGGGGGCGCTCCTACAATGAGCAGTTCTTC
j_gene: TRBJ2-1
v_gene: TRBV5-1
d_gene: .
abundance: .

CDR3aa: CASSPTGSTYGYTF
CDR3nt: TGTGCCAGCAGTCCGACAGGGTCGACCTATGGCTACACCTTC
j_gene: TRBJ1-2
v_gene: TRBV6-5
d_gene: TRBD1
abundance: .

CDR3aa: CASSHVAGGIPDTQYF
CDR3nt: TGCGCCAGCAGCCACGTAGCGGGAGGTATCCCAGATACGCAGTATTTT
j_gene: TRBJ2-3
v_gene: TRBV5-1
d_gene: TRBD2
abundance: few

CDR3aa: CASTSGQGGNQPQHF
CDR3nt: TGTGCCAGCACCTCCGGACAGGGTGGGAATCAGCCCCAGCATTTT
j_gene: TRBJ1-5
v_gene: TRBV7-8
d_gene: TRBD1
abundance: .